This T cell receptor (beta chain) was captured by sequencing in a study of blood T cell repertoires in COVID-19. Study overall: The United States, Italy and Spain were the sources of the acute and convalescent COVID-19 samples. PBMCs, B-cell-depleted T cells, or T cells provided the cDNA or gDNA that made up the material.

V lost 1 base to trimming and J lost 7 bases, with 11 bases between them. CDR1 LNHDA and CDR2 SQIVND come from the germline V gene (reference sequence). The CDR3 consists of 14 residues. Original analysis: Amplification of reference gene primers was used by the study to estimate nucleated cell counts. The assay was immunoSEQ multiplex PCR, and TCRdb's table has in-frame clones only and misses some. V and J calls plus clone size are reproduced from that table; the DNA served to infer D and trimming. The sample holds tens of thousands of clones; approximately 91% are singletons and the top ten take over 2%.

The specimen was peripheral blood. This clonotype originated in a man in his 60s with acute or convalescent COVID-19. The rearrangement links TRBV19 to TRBJ1-3, with D unclear. The chain's CDR3 is CASSIGLRGNTIYF. The CDR3 DNA reads as TGTGCCAGTAGTATAGGTCTGCGCGGGAACACCATATATTTT.